This TCR beta chain was identified in a study of cytomegalovirus exposure and HLA in healthy donors. Study-level background: The use of the same platform for the 100 to 150 validation repertoires and the 600 to 700 first-cohort repertoires was reported by a later analysis. Study-level results: The study flagged about 150 TCR beta chains as cytomegalovirus-associated.

Regarding this clone: The antigen is undetermined.

Profiling relied on immunoSEQ multiplex PCR, and the TCRdb table lists in-frame clones only, not all of them. In the table there are tens of thousands of clones, 94% of which are singletons. The CDR3 has 17 amino acids. V was clipped by 0 bases and J by 5 bases; unmatched bases: 10. Germline V CDR1 and CDR2: SGDLS, YYNGEE. Sequences were obtained from PBMCs. The rearrangement links TRBV9 to TRBJ2-1, with 8 bases fitting TRBD2. The receptor's source is a woman between 18 and 29 years old in good health and CMV-seronegative. In nucleotides, the CDR3 is TGTGCCAGCAGCGTAGGGTCTCGGGGGGGGGTTAACAATGAGCAGTTCTTC. The encoded protein is CASSVGSRGGVNNEQFF.